Sequencing of this T cell receptor beta chain was carried out in a study of T-cell memory formation after mild COVID-19. Study-level results: The study found balanced CD4/CD8 in clones contracting day 15 to 85 and a CD4+ lean in later expanders. SARS-CoV-2 specificity was not confirmed for second-wave clones peaking on day 37.

5'RACE primed from the constant segment yielded TCR alpha and TCR beta cDNA libraries bearing sample barcodes and UMIs. TCRdb called the 5' RACE reads again in MiXCR, with one record for every CDR3 protein. The sample lists around 320,000 distinct CDR3 sequences, around 27% occurring once. The CDR3 totals 14 residues. V was clipped by 2 bases and J by 2 bases, with 13 bases between them. Per the germline V gene, CDR1 is GTSNPN and CDR2 is SVGIG (reference sequence). Concerning this clonotype itself: Its antigen is as yet unknown.

V and J are TRBV30 and TRBJ2-7, with D possibly matching TRBD2 (5 bases). This clonotype was obtained from an adult woman who had mild COVID-19 (a few samples of this study predate the infection). Cell type and time point are not known. Sample: PBMCs or a T cell subset sorted from them (not recorded which). CDR3 DNA: TGTGCCTGGAGTACTGGGTTCGGGGCCTACGAGCAGTACTTC. Translating gives CAWSTGFGAYEQYF.